This is a list of T cell receptor beta chains from one sample in a study of blood T cell repertoires in COVID-19. The table came from immunoSEQ multiplex PCR; TCRdb's copy has only in-frame clones and leaves some out. This table holds roughly 80,000 clones, around 79% found once. Sequences were obtained from peripheral blood. The receptors were gathered from an older man with acute or convalescent COVID-19. The CDR3 runs from the conserved cysteine through the conserved F or W. A D gene is named only where the DNA matches it firmly. Clone size, where shown, is once, few, many, or a class for clones that have expanded.

j_call,clone_size,v_call,d_call,cdr3_aa,cdr3_nt
TRBJ1-1,NA,TRBV9,TRBD1,CASSGTGANTEAFF,TGTGCCAGCAGCGGAACAGGGGCGAACACTGAAGCTTTCTTT
TRBJ2-2,once,TRBV7-3,TRBD2,CASSLTGRGTKANTGELFF,TGTGCCAGCAGCTTAACGGGACGCGGGACTAAGGCGAACACCGGGGAGCTGTTTTTT
TRBJ2-4,NA,TRBV7-8,TRBD1,CASSSGTGSSKNIQYF,TGTGCCAGCAGCTCCGGGACAGGGTCATCCAAAAACATTCAGTACTTC
TRBJ2-1,NA,TRBV6-5,TRBD1,CASSRTGGYYNEQFF,TGTGCCAGCAGTCGAACAGGGGGCTACTACAATGAGCAGTTCTTC
TRBJ2-7,NA,TRBV6-5,NA,CASSLSSYEQYF,TGTGCCAGCAGCCTAAGCTCCTACGAGCAGTACTTC
TRBJ1-2,few,TRBV29-1,NA,CSVEPATYGYTF,TGCAGCGTTGAACCCGCTACCTATGGCTACACCTTC
TRBJ1-3,few,TRBV5-4,NA,CASSLAGDVSGNTIYF,TGTGCCAGCAGCTTAGCCGGGGATGTCTCTGGAAACACCATATATTTT
TRBJ2-7,few,TRBV10-3,NA,CAIGGAGEQYF,TGTGCCATCGGCGGGGCGGGCGAGCAGTACTTC
TRBJ1-5,NA,TRBV30,TRBD1,CAWSKDRAGQPQHF,TGTGCCTGGAGTAAAGACAGGGCGGGACAGCCCCAGCATTTT
TRBJ1-2,NA,TRBV7-9,NA,CASSLAAVYADGYTF,TGTGCCAGCAGCTTAGCTGCCGTGTATGCGGATGGCTACACCTTC
TRBJ2-7,many,TRBV2,NA,CASSVLGSYEQYF,TGTGCCAGCAGTGTTCTGGGGAGCTACGAGCAGTACTTC
TRBJ2-7,once,TRBV19,NA,CASRSPGGIAYEQYF,TGTGCCAGTCGATCCCCAGGAGGGATCGCCTACGAGCAGTACTTC
TRBJ1-2,NA,TRBV25-1,TRBD1,CATAQGASYGYTF,TGTGCCACCGCACAGGGGGCATCCTATGGCTACACCTTC
TRBJ1-2,NA,TRBV10-3,TRBD1,CAIRGQGVNYGYTF,TGTGCCATCAGGGGACAGGGGGTCAACTATGGCTACACCTTC
TRBJ2-2,NA,TRBV7-3,TRBD1,CASSLIPGGLLFF,TGTGCCAGCAGCTTAATCCCAGGGGGCTTGCTGTTTTTT
TRBJ1-6,few,TRBV6-5,NA,CASRDSDSPLHF,TGTGCCAGCAGGGACAGTGACTCACCCCTCCACTTT
TRBJ2-2,NA,TRBV29-1,TRBD1,CSVASRGQGGLAGELFF,TGCAGCGTTGCATCTCGGGGACAGGGAGGTTTAGCCGGGGAGCTGTTTTTT
TRBJ1-1,NA,TRBV6-5,NA,CATSRQTGMNTEAFF,TGTGCCACTTCACGCCAAACAGGGATGAACACTGAAGCTTTCTTT
TRBJ2-3,NA,TRBV9,TRBD2,CASSVGVGTSSHDTQYF,TGTGCCAGCAGCGTAGGAGTAGGGACTAGTTCACATGATACGCAGTATTTT
TRBJ1-2,NA,TRBV7-9,NA,CASSLTGIGSNYGYTF,TGTGCCAGCAGCTTAACAGGAATCGGATCTAACTATGGCTACACCTTC